Listed below are T cell receptor beta chains from one sample, sequenced in a study of early T cells in non-severe SARS-CoV-2 infection. TCRdb re-called the 5' RACE reads through MiXCR, storing one row per CDR3 protein. The sample contains 70,000 or so distinct CDR3 sequences, 10% of which appear only once. This specimen consisted of whole blood, obtained at baseline. These receptors all come from an adult who was a healthcare worker with PCR-confirmed SARS-CoV-2 infection or an uninfected control (not recorded which). Both conserved end residues are part of each CDR3. Fields, in order: V gene, D gene, J gene, clone size, CDR3 protein, CDR3 DNA. The D gene is left open where the match is weak. Only some rows state a clone size, as once, few, many or a class for expanded clones.

V: TRBV6-1
D: NA
J: TRBJ2-7
size: few
CDR3: CATPRIDGGYEQYF
DNA: TGTGCCACCCCCCGAATCGACGGGGGATACGAGCAGTACTTC

V: TRBV20-1
D: NA
J: TRBJ2-2
size: many
CDR3: CSAGTNRVMAGELFF
DNA: TGCAGTGCGGGAACCAACAGGGTAATGGCCGGGGAGCTGTTTTTT

V: TRBV5-1
D: NA
J: TRBJ2-3
size: few
CDR3: CASSLLGHHTDTQYF
DNA: TGCGCCAGCAGCTTGCTGGGACACCACACAGATACGCAGTATTTT

V: TRBV7-8
D: TRBD2
J: TRBJ2-3
size: NA
CDR3: CASSLVAGGQTDTQYF
DNA: TGTGCCAGCAGCTTAGTGGCGGGGGGTCAGACAGATACGCAGTATTTT

V: TRBV29-1
D: NA
J: TRBJ1-5
size: few
CDR3: CSPERGTQPQHF
DNA: TGCAGCCCCGAGAGGGGTACTCAGCCCCAGCATTTT

V: TRBV14
D: NA
J: TRBJ2-5
size: NA
CDR3: CASSRRREETQYF
DNA: TGTGCCAGCAGCCGGCGGAGAGAAGAGACCCAGTACTTC

V: TRBV19
D: TRBD1
J: TRBJ1-1
size: many
CDR3: CASTRQGPNTEAFF
DNA: TGTGCCAGTACCCGACAGGGGCCGAACACTGAAGCTTTCTTT

V: TRBV15
D: NA
J: TRBJ1-6
size: NA
CDR3: CATSRVGIKATSGSPLHF
DNA: TGTGCCACCAGCAGAGTGGGAATAAAAGCCACGTCTGGTTCACCCCTCCACTTT

V: TRBV29-1
D: TRBD1
J: TRBJ2-7
size: few
CDR3: CSVEDREDEQYF
DNA: TGCAGCGTCGAGGACAGGGAAGACGAGCAGTACTTC

V: TRBV4-1
D: NA
J: TRBJ2-5
size: NA
CDR3: CASSHLSWEQGAPETQYF
DNA: TGCGCCAGCAGCCACCTTAGCTGGGAGCAGGGCGCCCCAGAGACCCAGTACTTC

V: TRBV4-3
D: NA
J: TRBJ2-2
size: once
CDR3: CASSPPGREAGELFF
DNA: TGCGCCAGCAGCCCCCCGGGAAGGGAGGCCGGGGAGCTGTTTTTT

V: TRBV7-9
D: NA
J: TRBJ1-2
size: many
CDR3: CASSPPIRFSNGGYTF
DNA: TGTGCCAGCAGCCCTCCGATAAGGTTCTCGAACGGGGGCTACACCTTC

V: TRBV20-1
D: TRBD2
J: TRBJ2-3
size: NA
CDR3: CSASFNLAGSTDTQYF
DNA: TGCAGTGCTAGCTTCAACCTAGCGGGGAGCACAGATACGCAGTATTTT

V: TRBV29-1
D: NA
J: TRBJ2-3
size: many
CDR3: CSVEGGTPDTQYF
DNA: TGCAGCGTTGAAGGTGGGACCCCAGATACGCAGTATTTT

V: TRBV20-1
D: NA
J: TRBJ2-7
size: few
CDR3: CSAGTGSTYEQYF
DNA: TGCAGTGCGGGAACAGGGAGTACCTACGAGCAGTACTTC

V: TRBV4-1
D: NA
J: TRBJ2-3
size: few
CDR3: CASSRFSRDTDTQYF
DNA: TGCGCCAGCAGCCGCTTTTCGCGGGACACAGATACGCAGTATTTT

V: TRBV2
D: NA
J: TRBJ2-3
size: NA
CDR3: CASSEVGHRADTQYF
DNA: TGTGCCAGCAGCGAGGTCGGTCATCGGGCAGATACGCAGTATTTT

V: TRBV29-1
D: NA
J: TRBJ2-1
size: few
CDR3: CSVVTVRYEQFF
DNA: TGCAGCGTCGTGACAGTCCGGTATGAGCAGTTCTTC

V: TRBV29-1
D: NA
J: TRBJ2-3
size: NA
CDR3: CSVEDPSGVGTDTQYF
DNA: TGCAGCGTTGAAGATCCCTCCGGGGTTGGCACAGATACGCAGTATTTT

V: TRBV20-1
D: NA
J: TRBJ2-1
size: many
CDR3: CSARASPAGSSSYNEQFF
DNA: TGCAGTGCTAGAGCCAGCCCCGCAGGCTCGAGCTCCTACAATGAGCAGTTCTTC

V: TRBV24-1
D: NA
J: TRBJ1-1
size: few
CDR3: CATSDTTGNTEAFF
DNA: TGTGCCACCAGTGATACCACAGGGAACACTGAAGCTTTCTTT

V: TRBV3-1
D: NA
J: TRBJ1-1
size: NA
CDR3: CASSPRSNTEAFF
DNA: TGTGCCAGCAGCCCCAGATCGAACACTGAAGCTTTCTTT

V: TRBV9
D: TRBD1
J: TRBJ2-1
size: NA
CDR3: CASSLQVGTGYNEQFF
DNA: TGTGCCAGCAGCCTCCAAGTTGGGACAGGGTACAATGAGCAGTTCTTC

V: TRBV20-1
D: NA
J: TRBJ2-3
size: many
CDR3: CSASFGGSTDTQYF
DNA: TGCAGTGCTAGCTTCGGGGGATCCACAGATACGCAGTATTTT

V: TRBV5-1
D: TRBD1
J: TRBJ1-5
size: NA
CDR3: CASSPTGQGDQPQHF
DNA: TGCGCCAGCAGCCCCACCGGACAGGGTGATCAGCCCCAGCATTTT

V: TRBV9
D: TRBD1
J: TRBJ2-3
size: NA
CDR3: CASSVAPRGPDTQYF
DNA: TGTGCCAGCAGCGTAGCTCCCAGGGGGCCGGATACGCAGTATTTT

V: TRBV7-9
D: NA
J: TRBJ1-2
size: NA
CDR3: CASSSGGRGQLYGYTF
DNA: TGTGCCAGCAGCTCAGGAGGGAGGGGACAACTCTATGGCTACACCTTC

V: TRBV7-8
D: TRBD2
J: TRBJ2-3
size: few
CDR3: CASSSKRGPNPQDTQYF
DNA: TGTGCCAGCAGCTCCAAGCGGGGGCCTAACCCCCAGGATACGCAGTATTTT

V: TRBV20-1
D: TRBD2
J: TRBJ2-1
size: many
CDR3: CSARRRAGTSFNEQFF
DNA: TGCAGTGCTAGACGCCGAGCCGGGACTAGTTTTAATGAGCAGTTCTTC

V: TRBV5-4
D: NA
J: TRBJ2-3
size: many
CDR3: CASSLDRWASTDTQYF
DNA: TGTGCCAGCAGCTTGGACAGATGGGCTAGCACAGATACGCAGTATTTT

V: TRBV6-2/TRBV6-3
D: NA
J: TRBJ1-5
size: NA
CDR3: CASRSNRRQGNQPQHF
DNA: TGTGCCAGCAGATCTAACCGGAGACAGGGCAATCAGCCCCAGCATTTT

V: TRBV12-3/TRBV12-4
D: NA
J: TRBJ1-1
size: many
CDR3: CASSWDRDTEAFF
DNA: TGTGCCAGCAGTTGGGACCGTGACACTGAAGCTTTCTTT

V: TRBV7-2
D: NA
J: TRBJ1-4
size: many
CDR3: CASSPSGVQTGTTNEKLFF
DNA: TGTGCCAGCAGCCCCTCAGGGGTCCAAACCGGCACAACTAATGAAAAACTGTTTTTT

V: TRBV9
D: TRBD1
J: TRBJ2-3
size: many
CDR3: CASNDNPGQGTDTQYF
DNA: TGTGCCAGCAATGACAACCCGGGACAGGGTACAGATACGCAGTATTTT

V: TRBV29-1
D: TRBD1
J: TRBJ1-1
size: few
CDR3: CSVGQGVGTEAFF
DNA: TGCAGCGTTGGTCAGGGGGTGGGGACTGAAGCTTTCTTT

V: TRBV30
D: NA
J: TRBJ1-3
size: few
CDR3: CAWSGPSGNTIYF
DNA: TGTGCCTGGAGTGGGCCCTCTGGAAACACCATATATTTT

V: TRBV20-1
D: NA
J: TRBJ2-7
size: few
CDR3: CSARDRGGTYEQYF
DNA: TGCAGTGCTAGGGATCGGGGCGGGACTTACGAGCAGTACTTC

V: TRBV2
D: TRBD1
J: TRBJ1-4
size: NA
CDR3: CASRDRGLEKLFF
DNA: TGTGCCAGCAGGGACAGGGGGCTTGAAAAACTGTTTTTT

V: TRBV10-3
D: NA
J: TRBJ2-5
size: many
CDR3: CAISAGAEQETQYF
DNA: TGTGCCATCAGTGCGGGGGCAGAACAAGAGACCCAGTACTTC

V: TRBV5-1
D: TRBD1
J: TRBJ2-5
size: NA
CDR3: CASRQGTQETQYF
DNA: TGCGCCAGCAGACAGGGGACCCAAGAGACCCAGTACTTC

V: TRBV12-3/TRBV12-4
D: NA
J: TRBJ2-1
size: many
CDR3: CASSWDTSSGEQFF
DNA: TGTGCCAGCAGTTGGGATACTTCCTCGGGTGAGCAGTTCTTC

V: TRBV10-3
D: TRBD1
J: TRBJ1-1
size: NA
CDR3: CAIRGGVSETFF
DNA: TGTGCCATCAGAGGGGGCGTGAGCGAAACTTTCTTT

V: TRBV7-9
D: TRBD2
J: TRBJ2-2
size: NA
CDR3: CASSAGGTGELFF
DNA: TGTGCCAGCAGCGCGGGGGGCACCGGGGAGCTGTTTTTT

V: TRBV6-1
D: NA
J: TRBJ2-1
size: few
CDR3: CASSPPGRSGNNEQFF
DNA: TGTGCCAGCAGCCCCCCTGGGAGGTCCGGGAACAATGAGCAGTTCTTC

V: TRBV5-1
D: TRBD2
J: TRBJ2-3
size: few
CDR3: CASRAGASTDTQYF
DNA: TGCGCCAGCAGAGCGGGGGCGAGCACAGATACGCAGTATTTT

V: TRBV19
D: NA
J: TRBJ2-4
size: NA
CDR3: CASSSRWGDIQYF
DNA: TGTGCCAGTAGTAGCCGATGGGGGGACATTCAGTACTTC

V: TRBV30
D: NA
J: TRBJ1-2
size: few
CDR3: CAWSVPGWHGYTF
DNA: TGTGCCTGGAGTGTACCGGGGTGGCATGGCTACACCTTC

V: TRBV3-1
D: NA
J: TRBJ2-4
size: few
CDR3: CASSQGGLKNIQYF
DNA: TGTGCCAGCTCCCAGGGGGGGCTGAAAAACATTCAGTACTTC

V: TRBV10-3
D: NA
J: TRBJ2-1
size: NA
CDR3: CAISESSIFNNEQFF
DNA: TGTGCCATCAGTGAGTCATCAATTTTTAACAATGAGCAGTTCTTC

V: TRBV29-1
D: NA
J: TRBJ1-4
size: many
CDR3: CSVKGGNNEKLFF
DNA: TGCAGCGTTAAGGGGGGTAATAATGAAAAACTGTTTTTT

V: TRBV5-1
D: NA
J: TRBJ2-1
size: NA
CDR3: CASSFYTNEQFF
DNA: TGCGCCAGCAGCTTTTACACGAATGAGCAGTTCTTC

V: TRBV7-9
D: TRBD2
J: TRBJ2-7
size: many
CDR3: CASSTLAGVSSYEQYF
DNA: TGTGCCAGCAGCACACTAGCGGGGGTCTCCTCCTACGAGCAGTACTTC